This T cell receptor (beta chain) was found in a study of shared clonotypes between healthy human individuals. Repertoires were generated with immunoSEQ multiplex PCR, while TCRdb's copy carries only in-frame clones and drops some. This sample yields 400,000 to 600,000 clones, of which around 79% are seen a single time; less than 15% belongs to the top ten. The origin of this receptor is a middle-aged woman in good health. Some clones in this sample may be carry-over from other donors' samples. The sequenced sample consisted of PBMCs.

Here the CDR3 reads CASSLWGTNEKLFF. For the CDR3, the DNA is TGCGCCAGCAGCCTTTGGGGAACTAATGAAAAACTGTTTTTT. The chain recombines TRBV4-1 with TRBJ1-4; D call uncertain. CDR3 length equals 14 residues. The germline V gene encodes CDR1 MGHRA and CDR2 YSYEKL. V gave up 4 bases and J gave up 1 base, with 7 bases separating them.